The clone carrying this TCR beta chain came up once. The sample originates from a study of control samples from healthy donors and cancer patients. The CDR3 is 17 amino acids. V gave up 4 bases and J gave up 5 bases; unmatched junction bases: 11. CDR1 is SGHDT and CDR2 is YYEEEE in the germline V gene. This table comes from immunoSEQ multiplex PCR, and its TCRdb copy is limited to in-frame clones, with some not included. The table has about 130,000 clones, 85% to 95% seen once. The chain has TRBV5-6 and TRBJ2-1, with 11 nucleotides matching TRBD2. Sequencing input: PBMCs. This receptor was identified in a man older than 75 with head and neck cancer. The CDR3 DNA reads TGTGCCAGCAGCCCCGCGACTAGCGGGGTTTACAACAATGAGCAGTTCTTC. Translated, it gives CASSPATSGVYNNEQFF.